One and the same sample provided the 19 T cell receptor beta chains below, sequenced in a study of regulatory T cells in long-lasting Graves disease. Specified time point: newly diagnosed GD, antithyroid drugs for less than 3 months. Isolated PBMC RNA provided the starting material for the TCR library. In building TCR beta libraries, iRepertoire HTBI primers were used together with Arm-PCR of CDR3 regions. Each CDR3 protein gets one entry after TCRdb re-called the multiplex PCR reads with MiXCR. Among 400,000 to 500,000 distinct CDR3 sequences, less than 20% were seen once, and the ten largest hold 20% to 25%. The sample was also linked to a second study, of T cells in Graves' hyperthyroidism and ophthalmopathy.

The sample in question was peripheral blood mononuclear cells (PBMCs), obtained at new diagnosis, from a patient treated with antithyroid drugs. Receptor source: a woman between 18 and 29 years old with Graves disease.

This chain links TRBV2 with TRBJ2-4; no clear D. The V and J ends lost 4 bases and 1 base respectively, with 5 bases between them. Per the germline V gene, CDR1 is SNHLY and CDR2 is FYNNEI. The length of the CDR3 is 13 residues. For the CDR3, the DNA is TGTGCCAGCAGTGTCGTTGCCAAAAACATTCAGTACTTC. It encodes CASSVVAKNIQYF.

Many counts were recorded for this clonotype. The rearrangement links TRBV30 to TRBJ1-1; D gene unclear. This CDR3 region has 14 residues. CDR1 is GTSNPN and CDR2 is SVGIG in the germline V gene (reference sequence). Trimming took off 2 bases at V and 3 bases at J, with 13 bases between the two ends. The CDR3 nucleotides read TGTGCCTGGAGTCATACCTCTCGGGACACTGAAGCTTTCTTT. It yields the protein CAWSHTSRDTEAFF.

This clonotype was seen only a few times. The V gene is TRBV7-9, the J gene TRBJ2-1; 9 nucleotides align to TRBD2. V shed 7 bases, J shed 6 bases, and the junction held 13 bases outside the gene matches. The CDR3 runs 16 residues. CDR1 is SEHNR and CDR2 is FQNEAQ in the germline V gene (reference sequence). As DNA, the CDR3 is TGTGCCAGCATTCCTAGCGGGAAGGCATCTACCAATGAGCAGTTCTTC. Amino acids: CASIPSGKASTNEQFF.

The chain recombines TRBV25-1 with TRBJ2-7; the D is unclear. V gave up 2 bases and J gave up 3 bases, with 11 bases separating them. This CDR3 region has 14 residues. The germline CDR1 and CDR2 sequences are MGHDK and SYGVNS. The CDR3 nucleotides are TGTGCCAGCAGTGAAAGTAGTGGTTTCTACGAGCAGTACTTC. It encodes CASSESSGFYEQYF.

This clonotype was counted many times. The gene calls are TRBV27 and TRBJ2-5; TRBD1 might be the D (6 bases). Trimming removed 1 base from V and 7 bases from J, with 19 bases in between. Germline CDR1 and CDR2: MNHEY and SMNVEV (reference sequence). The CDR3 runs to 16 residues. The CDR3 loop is CASSLYLGGVKGTQYF. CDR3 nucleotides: TGTGCCAGCAGTTTATACTTAGGGGGAGTGAAGGGGACCCAGTACTTC.

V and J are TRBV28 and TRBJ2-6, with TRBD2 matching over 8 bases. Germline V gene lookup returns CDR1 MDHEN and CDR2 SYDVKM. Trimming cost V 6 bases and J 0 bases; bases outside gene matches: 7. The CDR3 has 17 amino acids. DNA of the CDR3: TGTGCCAGCAGGCCCACTAGCGGCAGCTCTGGGGCCAACGTCCTGACTTTC. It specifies CASRPTSGSSGANVLTF. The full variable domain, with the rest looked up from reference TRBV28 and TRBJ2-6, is DVKVTQSSRYLVKRTGEKVFLECVQDMDHENMFWYRQDPGLGLRLIYFSYDVKMKEKGDIPEGYSVSREKKERFSLILESASTNQTSMYLCASRPTSGSSGANVLTFGAGSRLTVL.

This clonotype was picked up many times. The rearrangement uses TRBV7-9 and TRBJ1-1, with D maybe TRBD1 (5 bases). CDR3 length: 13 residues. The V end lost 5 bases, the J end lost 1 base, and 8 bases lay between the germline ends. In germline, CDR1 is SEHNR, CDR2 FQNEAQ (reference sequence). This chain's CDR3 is CASSNDRNTEAFF. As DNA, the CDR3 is TGTGCCAGCAGCAATGACAGGAACACTGAAGCTTTCTTT.

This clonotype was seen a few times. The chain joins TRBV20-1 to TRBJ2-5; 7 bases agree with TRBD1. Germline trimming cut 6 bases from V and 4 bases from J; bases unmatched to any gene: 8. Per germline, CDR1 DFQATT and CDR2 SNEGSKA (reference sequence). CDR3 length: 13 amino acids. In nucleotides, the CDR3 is TGCAGTGCCCCGAGTTACAGGGGAGAGACCCAGTACTTC. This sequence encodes CSAPSYRGETQYF.

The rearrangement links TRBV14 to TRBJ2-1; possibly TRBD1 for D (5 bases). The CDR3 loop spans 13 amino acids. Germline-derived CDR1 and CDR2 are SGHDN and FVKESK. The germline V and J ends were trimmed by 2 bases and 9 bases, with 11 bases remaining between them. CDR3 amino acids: CASSQQGIGEQFF. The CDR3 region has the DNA TGTGCCAGCAGCCAACAGGGAATTGGTGAGCAGTTCTTC.

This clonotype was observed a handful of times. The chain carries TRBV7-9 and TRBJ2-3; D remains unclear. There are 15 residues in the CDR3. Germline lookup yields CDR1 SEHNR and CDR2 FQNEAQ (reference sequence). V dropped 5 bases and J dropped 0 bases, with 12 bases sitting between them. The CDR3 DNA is TGTGCCAGCAGCGGCAGGACGACTAGCACAGATACGCAGTATTTT. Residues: CASSGRTTSTDTQYF. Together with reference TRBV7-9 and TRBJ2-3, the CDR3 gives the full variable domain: DTGVSQNPRHKITKRGQNVTFRCDPISEHNRLYWYRQTLGQGPEFLTYFQNEAQLEKSRLLSDRFSAERPKGSFSTLEIQRTEQGDSAMYLCASSGRTTSTDTQYFGPGTRLTVL.

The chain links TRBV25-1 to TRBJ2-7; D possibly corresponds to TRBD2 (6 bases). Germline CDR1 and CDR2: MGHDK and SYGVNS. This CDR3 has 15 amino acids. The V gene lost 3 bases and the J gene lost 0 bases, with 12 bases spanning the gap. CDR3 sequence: CASSETGAGSYEQYF. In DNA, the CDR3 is TGTGCCAGCAGTGAGACCGGAGCGGGCTCCTACGAGCAGTACTTC.

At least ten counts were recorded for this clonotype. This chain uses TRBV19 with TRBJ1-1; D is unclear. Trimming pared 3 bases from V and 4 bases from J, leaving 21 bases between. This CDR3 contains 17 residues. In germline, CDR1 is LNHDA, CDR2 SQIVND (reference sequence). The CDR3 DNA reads TGTGCCAGTAGTATGCGGGGAAGTGGTAACCGGGGCACTGAAGCTTTCTTT. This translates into CASSMRGSGNRGTEAFF.

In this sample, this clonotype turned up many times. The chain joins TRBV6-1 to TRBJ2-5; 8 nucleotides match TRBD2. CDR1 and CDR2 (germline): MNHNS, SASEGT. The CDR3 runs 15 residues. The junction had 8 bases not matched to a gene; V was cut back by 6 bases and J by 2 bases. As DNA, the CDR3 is TGTGCCAGCAGACCCTCGGGGGGGCGTCAAGAGACCCAGTACTTC. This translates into CASRPSGGRQETQYF.

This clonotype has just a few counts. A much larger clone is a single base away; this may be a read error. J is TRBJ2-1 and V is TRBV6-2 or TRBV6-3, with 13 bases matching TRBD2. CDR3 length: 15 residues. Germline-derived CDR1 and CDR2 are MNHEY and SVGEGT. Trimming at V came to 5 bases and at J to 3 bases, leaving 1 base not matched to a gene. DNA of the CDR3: TGTGCCAGCAGTGGACTAGCGGGAGACTACAATGAGCAGTTCTTC. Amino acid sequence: CASSGLAGDYNEQFF.

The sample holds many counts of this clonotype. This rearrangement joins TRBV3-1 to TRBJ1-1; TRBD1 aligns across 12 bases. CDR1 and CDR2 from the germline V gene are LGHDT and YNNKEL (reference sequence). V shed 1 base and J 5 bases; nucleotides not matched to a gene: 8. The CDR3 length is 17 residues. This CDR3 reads CASSQVGTGGEGTEAFF. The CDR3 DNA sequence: TGTGCCAGCAGCCAAGTGGGGACAGGGGGCGAAGGAACTGAAGCTTTCTTT.

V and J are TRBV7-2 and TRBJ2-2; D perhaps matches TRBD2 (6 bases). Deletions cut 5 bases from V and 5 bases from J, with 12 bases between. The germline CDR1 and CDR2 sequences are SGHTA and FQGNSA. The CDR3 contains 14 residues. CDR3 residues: CASSRGGVTGELFF. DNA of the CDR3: TGTGCCAGCAGCCGAGGAGGGGTAACCGGGGAGCTGTTTTTT.

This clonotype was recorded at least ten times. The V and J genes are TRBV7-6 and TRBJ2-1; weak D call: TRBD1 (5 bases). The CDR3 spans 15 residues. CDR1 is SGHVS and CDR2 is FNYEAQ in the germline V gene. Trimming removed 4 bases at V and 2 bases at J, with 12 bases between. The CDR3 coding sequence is TGTGCCAGCAGCTACGACAGTTTGCCCTACAATGAGCAGTTCTTC. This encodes CASSYDSLPYNEQFF.

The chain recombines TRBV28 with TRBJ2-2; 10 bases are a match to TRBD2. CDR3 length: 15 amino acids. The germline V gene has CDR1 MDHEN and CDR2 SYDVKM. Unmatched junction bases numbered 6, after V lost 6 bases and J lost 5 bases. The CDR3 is CASSLAGVSTGELFF. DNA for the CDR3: TGTGCCAGCAGCCTAGCGGGAGTTTCTACCGGGGAGCTGTTTTTT.

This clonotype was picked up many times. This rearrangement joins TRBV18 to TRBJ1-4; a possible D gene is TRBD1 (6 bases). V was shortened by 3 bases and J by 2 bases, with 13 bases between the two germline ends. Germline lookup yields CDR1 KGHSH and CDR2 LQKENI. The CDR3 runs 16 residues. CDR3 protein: CASSPGLGGTNEKLFF. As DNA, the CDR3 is TGTGCCAGCTCACCGGGGCTGGGGGGCACTAATGAAAAACTGTTTTTT.